This T cell receptor (beta chain) was sequenced in a study of blood T cell repertoires in COVID-19. Study information: Some COVID-19 samples were acute and others convalescent; all came from the United States, Italy and Spain. Sources were T cells, B-cell-depleted T cells, or PBMCs; the material itself was cDNA or gDNA.

The protocol was immunoSEQ multiplex PCR, while the TCRdb copy is restricted to in-frame clones and leaves out a portion. This repertoire shows 100,000 to 150,000 clones, about 81% found once; its top ten account for approximately 17%. Patients from Seattle were sampled longitudinally, starting during active infection. Sequencing was carried out using peripheral blood. This clonotype originated in a man aged 25-45 years with COVID-19, enrolled during active disease.

CDR3 in DNA: TGTGCCAGCAGGGGGCGGGGAACTAGCACAGATACGCAGTATTTT. This gives the protein CASRGRGTSTDTQYF. The chain employs TRBV28 and TRBJ2-3; tentatively, D is TRBD2 (6 bases). V lost 6 bases, J lost 0 bases, and 13 bases lay in between. The CDR3 totals 15 residues. Per the germline V gene, CDR1 is MDHEN and CDR2 is SYDVKM.